This TCR beta chain was sequenced during a study of blood T cell repertoires in COVID-19. Whole-study context: The analysed material was cDNA or gDNA that came from T cells, B-cell-depleted T cells, or PBMCs.

Study processing details: Estimates of nucleated cell counts were drawn from the amplification of reference gene primers. Measured with immunoSEQ multiplex PCR; TCRdb has only the in-frame clones, and not every one. V and J calls and clone size are those listed in that table; D and trimming were worked out from the DNA. The repertoire holds 150,000 to 200,000 clones, with roughly 87% as singletons. CDR3 length equals 14 residues. Trimming pared 7 bases from V and 4 bases from J, leaving 13 bases between. CDR1 and CDR2 (germline): LNHNV, YYDKDF (reference sequence). Self-reported history from a screening survey and questionnaire set each donor's cohort.

The TCR originated in a woman in her twenties or thirties who had recovered from COVID-19. Sequenced material: PBMCs or T cells enriched from blood (not recorded which). The chain recombines TRBV15 with TRBJ1-4; D might be TRBD1 (6 bases). The CDR3 spells CATTGDGNNEKLFF. CDR3 in DNA: TGTGCCACCACAGGGGACGGAAATAATGAAAAACTGTTTTTT.